The entry below gives a single TCR beta chain sequence along with its context. Its antigen is not identified. These data belong to a study of cytomegalovirus exposure and HLA in healthy donors. The PCR ran on 60 Vbeta and 13 Jbeta primers. Here immunoSEQ multiplex PCR was the method, and the copy in TCRdb shows in-frame clones only, minus some. The sample records 150,000 to 200,000 clones, around 83% being singletons. Germline CDR1 reads ENHRY; CDR2 reads SYGVKD. The CDR3 contains 15 residues. With 7 bases clipped from V and 1 base from J, the junction kept 4 bases outside the gene matches. Study-level points and caveats: Based on reports, TCR beta sequences accurately predicted HLA-A and HLA-B alleles for most subjects. The dataset shows that most TCR sequences were rare, while some public TCRs occurred in many donors. TRBV6-2, TRBV6-3 and other indistinguishable V segments were excluded. Researchers reported in a later analysis that a missense DCLRE1C variant was tied to TCR beta V- and J-gene trimming.

This clonotype originated in a man between 40 and 49 years old in good health and CMV-seropositive. The material sequenced was PBMCs. The V and J genes are TRBV10-3 and TRBJ2-2; 9 bases align to TRBD1. CDR3 loop: CAINPGQGNTGELFF. In DNA form, the CDR3 reads TGTGCCATCAACCCGGGACAGGGGAACACCGGGGAGCTGTTTTTT.